This T cell receptor beta chain appears in the sequencing data of a study of blood T cell repertoires in COVID-19. About the research overall: Samples came from the United States, Italy and Spain, spanning acute and convalescent COVID-19.

Using immunoSEQ multiplex PCR, the repertoire was profiled, and TCRdb retains in-frame clones only, with some absent. Of 290,000 or so clones detected, about nine tenths appear once; the ten largest clones hold around 2.2%. This CDR3 contains 16 residues. The germline gives CDR1 MNHNS, CDR2 SASEGT. The V end lost 1 base, the J end lost 3 bases, and 16 bases lay between the germline ends. The sample comprised peripheral blood. The J gene is TRBJ2-7, the V gene TRBV6-1; perhaps TRBD1 as D (5 bases). This receptor was taken from a woman aged 30 to 39 with COVID-19, enrolled during active disease. The CDR3 loop reads CASSEEGRIRGYEQYF. The CDR3 nucleotides read TGTGCCAGCAGTGAAGAGGGGCGTATTAGGGGCTACGAGCAGTACTTC.